This passage covers 11 T cell receptor beta chains from one sample sequenced in a study of T cell responses to AZD1222 COVID-19 vaccine. Profiling relied on immunoSEQ multiplex PCR, and the TCRdb table lists in-frame clones only, not all of them. The profile covers some 100,000 clones, with around 87% appearing a single time and under 4.5% taken by the ten largest. Sequencing used peripheral blood, obtained on day 0 of MenACWY control vaccination. All receptors derive from an adult in good health.

About this clone itself: This same CDR3 is encoded by further DNA sequences in the sample. The rearrangement joins TRBV12-3 or TRBV12-4 to TRBJ2-2; D not certain. The CDR3 length is 12 residues. Trimming took off 0 bases at V and 4 bases at J, with 0 bases between the two ends. The CDR3 DNA follows: TGTGCCAGCAGTTTAGCCACCGGGGAGCTGTTTTTT. It yields the protein CASSLATGELFF.

This chain uses TRBV5-5 with TRBJ2-2; D call uncertain. Germline V lookup: CDR1 SGHKS, CDR2 YYEKEE (reference sequence). The CDR3 totals 15 residues. V lost 0 bases and J 5 bases, leaving 11 bases between the germline ends. The CDR3 sequence is CASSLDSPRTGELFF. The CDR3 coding sequence is TGTGCCAGCAGCTTGGACAGTCCAAGGACCGGGGAGCTGTTTTTT.

V usage is TRBV5-4 and J usage is TRBJ1-1; D ambiguous. The CDR3 runs to 18 residues. CDR1 and CDR2 (germline): SGHNT, YYREEE (reference sequence). V was shortened by 1 base and J by 1 base, with 20 bases between the two germline ends. CDR3 in DNA: TGTGCCAGCAGCTTGTCGGTTATGGGGTCAGTGAGGAACACTGAAGCTTTCTTT. Its translation: CASSLSVMGSVRNTEAFF.

This clone was observed once. The chain carries TRBV5-1 and TRBJ1-1; D remains unclear. The length of the CDR3 is 13 residues. Looked up from germline, CDR1 is SGHRS and CDR2 is YFSETQ. Trimming removed 0 bases at V and 7 bases at J, with 10 bases between. CDR3 region: CASSLASVNEAFF. The CDR3 DNA is TGCGCCAGCAGCTTGGCCTCAGTTAATGAAGCTTTCTTT.

The V gene is TRBV28, the J gene TRBJ1-5, with D possibly being TRBD1 (6 bases). Germline lookup yields CDR1 MDHEN and CDR2 SYDVKM. This CDR3 contains 13 residues. The CDR3 region has the DNA TGTTCTGTAGGGGGTTATAGCAATCAGCCCCAGCATTTT. It translates to CSVGGYSNQPQHF.

This clone was seen more than once but under ten times. This chain uses TRBV4-3 with TRBJ2-3, with 11 bases aligning to TRBD2. Germline V CDR1 and CDR2: LGHNA, YSLEER. CDR3 length: 16 residues. The V segment lost 0 bases and the J segment 6 bases; nucleotides outside the gene matches: 5. In nucleotides, the CDR3 is TGCGCCAGCAGCCAAGATTTTAGCGGGAGGGGGGATACGCAGTATTTT. It specifies CASSQDFSGRGDTQYF.

The CDR3, as DNA: TGTGCCAGCAGCTCCAGGGGTCTTGAAGCTTTCTTT. Protein: CASSSRGLEAFF. The chain recombines TRBV28 with TRBJ1-1, with D possibly matching TRBD1 (6 bases). V gave up 6 bases and J gave up 7 bases, with 12 bases separating them. Germline V gene lookup returns CDR1 MDHEN and CDR2 SYDVKM. This CDR3 spans 12 amino acids. The complete variable domain, with remaining parts taken from reference TRBV28 and TRBJ1-1, reads DVKVTQSSRYLVKRTGEKVFLECVQDMDHENMFWYRQDPGLGLRLIYFSYDVKMKEKGDIPEGYSVSREKKERFSLILESASTNQTSMYLCASSSRGLEAFFGQGTRLTVV.

The DNA of the CDR3 is TGTGCCTGGAGTGCGCCAGCGGGAAATGAGCAGTTCTTC. This translates into CAWSAPAGNEQFF. The chain combines TRBV30 with TRBJ2-1; TRBD2 aligns across 7 bases. Germline lookup yields CDR1 GTSNPN and CDR2 SVGIG (reference sequence). CDR3 size: 13 residues. The V gene end was trimmed by 1 base and the J gene end by 7 bases; junction bases not matched to a gene: 4.

V gene TRBV7-2 combines with J gene TRBJ2-7; D is tentatively TRBD1 or TRBD2 (5 bases each). The CDR3 extends over 14 amino acids. Looked up from germline, CDR1 is SGHTA and CDR2 is FQGNSA. Trimming cost V 1 base and J 5 bases, with 12 bases left between them. The CDR3 DNA reads TGTGCCAGCAGCTTAGACGACCGAGGGGACGAGCAGTACTTC. This sequence encodes CASSLDDRGDEQYF.

The rearrangement uses TRBV12-3 or TRBV12-4 and TRBJ1-1; TRBD1 is a possible D gene (6 bases). Trimming removed 5 bases from V and 6 bases from J, with 13 bases in between. This CDR3 is 13 amino acids long. CDR3 nucleotide sequence: TGTGCCAGCAGTCCGGCGGCAGGGGCTGAAGCTTTCTTT. Amino acid sequence: CASSPAAGAEAFF.

This clone was found once. Here the CDR3 reads CASSLEGGAPGNTIYF. The CDR3 nucleotides read TGCGCCAGCAGCTTGGAAGGGGGGGCGCCTGGAAACACCATATATTTT. The rearrangement uses TRBV5-1 and TRBJ1-3, with D perhaps matching TRBD1 (6 bases). Trimming cost V 0 bases and J 2 bases, with 12 bases left between them. CDR1 and CDR2 (germline): SGHRS, YFSETQ. This CDR3 has 16 residues.